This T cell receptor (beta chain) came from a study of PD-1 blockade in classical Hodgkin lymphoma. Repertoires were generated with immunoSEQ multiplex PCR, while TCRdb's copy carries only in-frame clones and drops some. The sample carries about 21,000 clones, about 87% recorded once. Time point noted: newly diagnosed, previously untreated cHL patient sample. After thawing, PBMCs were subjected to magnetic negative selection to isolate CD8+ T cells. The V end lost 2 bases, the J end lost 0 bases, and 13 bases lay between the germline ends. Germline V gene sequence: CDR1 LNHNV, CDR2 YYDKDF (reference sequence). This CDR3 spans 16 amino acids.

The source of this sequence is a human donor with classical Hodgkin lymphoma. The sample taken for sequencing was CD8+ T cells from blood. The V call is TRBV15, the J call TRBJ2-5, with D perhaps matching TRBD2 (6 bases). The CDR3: CATSRKGGTYQETQYF. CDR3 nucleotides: TGTGCCACCAGCAGAAAGGGCGGGACGTACCAAGAGACCCAGTACTTC.